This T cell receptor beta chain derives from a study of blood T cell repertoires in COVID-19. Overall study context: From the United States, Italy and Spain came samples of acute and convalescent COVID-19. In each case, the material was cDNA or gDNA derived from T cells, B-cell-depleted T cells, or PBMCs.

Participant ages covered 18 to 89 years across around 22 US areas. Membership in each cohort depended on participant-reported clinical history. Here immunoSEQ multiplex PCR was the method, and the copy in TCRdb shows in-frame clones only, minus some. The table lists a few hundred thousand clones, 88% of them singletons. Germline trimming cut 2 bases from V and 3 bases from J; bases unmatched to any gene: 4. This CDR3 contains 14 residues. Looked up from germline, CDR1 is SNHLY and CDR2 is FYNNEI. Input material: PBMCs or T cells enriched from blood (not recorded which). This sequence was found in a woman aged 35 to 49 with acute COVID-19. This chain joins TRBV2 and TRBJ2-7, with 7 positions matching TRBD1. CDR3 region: CASSERTGLYEQYF. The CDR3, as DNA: TGTGCCAGCAGTGAAAGGACAGGCCTCTACGAGCAGTACTTC. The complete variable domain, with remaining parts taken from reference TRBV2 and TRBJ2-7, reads EPEVTQTPSHQVTQMGQEVILRCVPISNHLYFYWYRQILGQKVEFLVSFYNNEISEKSEIFDDQFSVERPDGSNFTLKIRSTKLEDSAMYFCASSERTGLYEQYFGPGTRLTVT.